This T cell receptor beta chain appears in the sequencing data of a study of shared clonotypes between healthy human individuals. Broader study findings: Naive CD4 clonotypes were shared across a few donors at approximately 5.3%.

Measured with immunoSEQ multiplex PCR; TCRdb has only the in-frame clones, and not every one. Here the sample spans 1,400,000 or so clones, about 98.5% being singletons. In the case of this clone: Its specificity is unknown.

Material: naive CD4+ T cells sorted from blood. Indicated subset: CD45RA+ positively selected. This TCR came from a young man in good health.

The chain's CDR3 is CASSYRRDPGGQPQHF. For the CDR3, the DNA is TGTGCCAGCAGTTACCGTCGGGACCCGGGAGGTCAGCCCCAGCATTTT. The rearrangement joins TRBV6-6 to TRBJ1-5; D is perhaps TRBD1 (5 bases). The CDR3 runs 16 residues. CDR1 is MNHNY, CDR2 SVGAGI, per germline (reference sequence). Trimming stripped 2 bases from V and 6 bases from J, with 17 bases between.